Following are 3 T cell receptor beta chains from one sample sequenced in a study of blood T cell repertoires in COVID-19. Assay used: immunoSEQ multiplex PCR; TCRdb lists only in-frame clones, some missing. The data show about 150,000 clones, around 87% seen once. Sequenced sample: PBMCs or T cells enriched from blood (not recorded which). The receptors derive from a woman in her 30s with acute COVID-19.

The table lists this clone with a count of one. The chain joins TRBV30 to TRBJ2-2, with D possibly being TRBD2 (6 bases). CDR1 GTSNPN and CDR2 SVGIG come from the germline V gene (reference sequence). The germline V and J ends were trimmed by 0 bases and 3 bases, with 14 bases remaining between them. The CDR3 spans 16 residues. The CDR3 sequence is CAWSVWAGIDTGELFF. The CDR3 DNA sequence: TGTGCCTGGAGTGTATGGGCGGGAATCGACACCGGGGAGCTGTTTTTT.

The chain employs TRBV9 and TRBJ2-7; 7 positions agree with TRBD2. CDR1 is SGDLS, CDR2 YYNGEE, per germline. The V segment lost 2 bases and the J segment 5 bases; nucleotides outside the gene matches: 7. This CDR3 is 14 amino acids long. CDR3 coding DNA: TGTGCCAGCAGCGTGAGCGGGAAAGGGGACGAGCAGTACTTC. Its protein product is CASSVSGKGDEQYF.

The V gene is TRBV7-3, the J gene TRBJ2-1; D might be TRBD1 (5 bases). CDR3 length: 16 amino acids. Germline lookup yields CDR1 SGHTA and CDR2 FQGTGA. With 3 bases removed from V and 4 bases from J, the gap between germline ends came to 16 bases. Here the CDR3 reads CASSFNGQGSYNEQFF. The CDR3, as DNA: TGTGCCAGCAGCTTTAATGGGCAGGGATCATACAATGAGCAGTTCTTC.